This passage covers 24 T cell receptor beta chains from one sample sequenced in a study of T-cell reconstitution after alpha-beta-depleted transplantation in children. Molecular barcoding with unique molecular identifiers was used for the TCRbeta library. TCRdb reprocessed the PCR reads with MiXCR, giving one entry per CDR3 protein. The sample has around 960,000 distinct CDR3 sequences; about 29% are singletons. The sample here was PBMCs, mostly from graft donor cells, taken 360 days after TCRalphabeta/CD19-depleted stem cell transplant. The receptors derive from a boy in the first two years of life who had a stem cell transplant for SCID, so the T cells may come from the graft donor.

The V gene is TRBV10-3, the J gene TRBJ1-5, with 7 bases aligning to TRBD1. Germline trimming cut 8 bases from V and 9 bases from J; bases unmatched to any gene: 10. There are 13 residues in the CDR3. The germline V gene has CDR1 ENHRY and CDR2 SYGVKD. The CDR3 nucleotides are TGTGCCATCGGGTGGGACAGCAAGACGCCCCAGCATTTT. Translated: CAIGWDSKTPQHF.

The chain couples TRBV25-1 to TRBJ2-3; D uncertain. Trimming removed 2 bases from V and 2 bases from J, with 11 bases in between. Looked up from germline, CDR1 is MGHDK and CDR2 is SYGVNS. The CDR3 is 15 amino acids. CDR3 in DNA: TGTGCCAGCAGTGAACGAGGAGTTTCCACAGATACGCAGTATTTT. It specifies CASSERGVSTDTQYF. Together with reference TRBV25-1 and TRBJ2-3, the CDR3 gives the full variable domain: EADIYQTPRYLVIGTGKKITLECSQTMGHDKMYWYQQDPGMELHLIHYSYGVNSTEKGDLSSESTVSRIRTEHFPLTLESARPSHTSQYLCASSERGVSTDTQYFGPGTRLTVL.

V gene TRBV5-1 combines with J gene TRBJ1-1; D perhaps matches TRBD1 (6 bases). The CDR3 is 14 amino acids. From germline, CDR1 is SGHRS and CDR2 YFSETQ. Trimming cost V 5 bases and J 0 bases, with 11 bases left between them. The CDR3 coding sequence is TGCGCCAGCAGTATCACAGGGATGAACACTGAAGCTTTCTTT. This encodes CASSITGMNTEAFF.

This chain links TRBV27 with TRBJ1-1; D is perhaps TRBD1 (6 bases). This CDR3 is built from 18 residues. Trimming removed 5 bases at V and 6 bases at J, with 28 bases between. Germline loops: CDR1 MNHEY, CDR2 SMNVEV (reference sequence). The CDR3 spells CASSTITGRPLRTPEAFF. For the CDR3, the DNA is TGTGCCAGCAGTACCATAACAGGGCGCCCTTTGCGAACCCCTGAAGCTTTCTTT.

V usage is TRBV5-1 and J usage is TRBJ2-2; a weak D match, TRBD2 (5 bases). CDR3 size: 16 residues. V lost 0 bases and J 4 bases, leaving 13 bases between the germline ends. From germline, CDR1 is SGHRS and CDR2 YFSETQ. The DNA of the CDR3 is TGCGCCAGCAGCTTGGTTACCGGGGTTGGCACCGGGGAGCTGTTTTTT. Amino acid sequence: CASSLVTGVGTGELFF.

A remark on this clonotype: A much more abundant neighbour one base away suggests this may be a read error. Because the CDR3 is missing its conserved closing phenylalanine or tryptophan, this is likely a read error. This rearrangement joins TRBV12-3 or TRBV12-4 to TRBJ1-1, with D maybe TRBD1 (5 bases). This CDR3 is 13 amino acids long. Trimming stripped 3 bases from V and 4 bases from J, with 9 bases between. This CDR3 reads CASSFRGGTEAFC. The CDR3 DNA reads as TGTGCCAGCAGTTTTAGGGGCGGCACTGAAGCTTTCTGT.

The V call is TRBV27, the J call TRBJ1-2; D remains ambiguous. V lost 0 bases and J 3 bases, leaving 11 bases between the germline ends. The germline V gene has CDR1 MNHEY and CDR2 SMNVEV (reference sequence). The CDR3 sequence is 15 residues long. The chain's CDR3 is CASSLSAGVHYGYTF. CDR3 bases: TGTGCCAGCAGTTTATCGGCCGGGGTGCACTATGGCTACACCTTC.

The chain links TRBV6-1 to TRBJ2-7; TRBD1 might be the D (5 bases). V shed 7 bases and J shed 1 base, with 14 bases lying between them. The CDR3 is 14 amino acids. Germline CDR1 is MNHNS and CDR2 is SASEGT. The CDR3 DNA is TGTGCCAGCACTCCCCACAGGATATCCTACGAGCAGTACTTC. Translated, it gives CASTPHRISYEQYF.

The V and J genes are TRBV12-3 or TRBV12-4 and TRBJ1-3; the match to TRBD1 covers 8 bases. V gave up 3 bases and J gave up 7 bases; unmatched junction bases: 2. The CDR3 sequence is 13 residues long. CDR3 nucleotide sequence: TGTGCCAGCAGTTTCGGGACAGGTAACACCATATATTTT. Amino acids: CASSFGTGNTIYF.

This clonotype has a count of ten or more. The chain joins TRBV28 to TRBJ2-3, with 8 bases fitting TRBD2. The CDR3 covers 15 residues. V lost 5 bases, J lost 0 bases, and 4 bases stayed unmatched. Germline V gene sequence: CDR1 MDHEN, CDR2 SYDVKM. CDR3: CASSGTRASTDTQYF. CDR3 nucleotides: TGTGCCAGCAGTGGGACTAGGGCAAGCACAGATACGCAGTATTTT.

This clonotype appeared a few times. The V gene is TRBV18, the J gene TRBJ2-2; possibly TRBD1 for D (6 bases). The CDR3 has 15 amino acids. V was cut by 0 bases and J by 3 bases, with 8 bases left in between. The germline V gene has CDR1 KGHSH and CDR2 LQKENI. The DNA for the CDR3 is TGTGCCAGCTCACCACCGGGACAAGACACCGGGGAGCTGTTTTTT. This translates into CASSPPGQDTGELFF.

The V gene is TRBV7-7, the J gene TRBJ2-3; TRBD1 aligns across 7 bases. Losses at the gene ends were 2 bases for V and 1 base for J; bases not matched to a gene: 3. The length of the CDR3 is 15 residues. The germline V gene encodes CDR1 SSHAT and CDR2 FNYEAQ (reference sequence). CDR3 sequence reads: CASSLTGVGTDTQYF. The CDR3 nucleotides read TGTGCCAGCAGCTTAACAGGGGTCGGCACAGATACGCAGTATTTT.

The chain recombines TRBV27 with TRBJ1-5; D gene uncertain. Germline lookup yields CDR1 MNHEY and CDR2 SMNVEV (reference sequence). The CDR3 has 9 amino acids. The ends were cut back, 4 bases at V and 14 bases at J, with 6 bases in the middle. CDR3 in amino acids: CASSCREHF. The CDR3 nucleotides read TGTGCCAGCAGTTGCCGCGAGCATTTT.

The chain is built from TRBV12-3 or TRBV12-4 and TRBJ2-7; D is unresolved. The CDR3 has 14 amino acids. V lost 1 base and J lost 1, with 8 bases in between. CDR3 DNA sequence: TGTGCCAGCAGTTTAGTACCCTTTTCCTACGAGCAGTACTTC. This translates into CASSLVPFSYEQYF.

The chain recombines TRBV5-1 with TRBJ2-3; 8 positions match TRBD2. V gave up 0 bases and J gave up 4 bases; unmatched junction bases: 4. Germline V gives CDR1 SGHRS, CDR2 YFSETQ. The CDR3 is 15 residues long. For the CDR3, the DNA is TGCGCCAGCAGCTTGGCGGGACTAGGATCAGATACGCAGTATTTT. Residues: CASSLAGLGSDTQYF.

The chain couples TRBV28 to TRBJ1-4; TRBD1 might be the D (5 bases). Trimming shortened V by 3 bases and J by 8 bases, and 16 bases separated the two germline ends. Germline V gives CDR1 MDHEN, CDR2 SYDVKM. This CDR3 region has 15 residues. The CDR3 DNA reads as TGTGCCAGCAGTTTCTCCGGGACTAGGGAAGAAAAACTGTTTTTT. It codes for CASSFSGTREEKLFF.

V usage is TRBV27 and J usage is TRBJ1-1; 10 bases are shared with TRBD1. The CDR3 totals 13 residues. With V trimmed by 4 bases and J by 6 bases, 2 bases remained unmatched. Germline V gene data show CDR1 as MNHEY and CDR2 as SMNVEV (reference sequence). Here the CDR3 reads CASSWTGGAEAFF. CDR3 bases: TGTGCCAGCAGTTGGACAGGGGGGGCTGAAGCTTTCTTT.

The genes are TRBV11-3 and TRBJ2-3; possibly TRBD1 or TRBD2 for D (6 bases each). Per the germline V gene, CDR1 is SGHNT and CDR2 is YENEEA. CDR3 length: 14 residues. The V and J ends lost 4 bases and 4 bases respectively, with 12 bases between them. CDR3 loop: CASSSGADSDTQYF. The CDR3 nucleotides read TGTGCCAGCAGCTCGGGGGCCGATTCAGATACGCAGTATTTT.

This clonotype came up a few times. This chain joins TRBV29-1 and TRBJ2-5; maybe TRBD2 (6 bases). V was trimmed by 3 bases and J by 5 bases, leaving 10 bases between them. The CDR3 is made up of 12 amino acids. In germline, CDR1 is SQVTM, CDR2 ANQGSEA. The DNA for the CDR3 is TGCAGCGTTGACCCTAGCGCGGAGACCCAGTACTTC. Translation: CSVDPSAETQYF.

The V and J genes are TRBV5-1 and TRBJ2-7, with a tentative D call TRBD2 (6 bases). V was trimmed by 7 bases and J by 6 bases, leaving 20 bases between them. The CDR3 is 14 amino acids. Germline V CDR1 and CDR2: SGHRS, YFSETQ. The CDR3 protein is CASQQARERGEQYF. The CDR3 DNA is TGCGCCAGCCAACAAGCCCGGGAGCGAGGCGAGCAGTACTTC.

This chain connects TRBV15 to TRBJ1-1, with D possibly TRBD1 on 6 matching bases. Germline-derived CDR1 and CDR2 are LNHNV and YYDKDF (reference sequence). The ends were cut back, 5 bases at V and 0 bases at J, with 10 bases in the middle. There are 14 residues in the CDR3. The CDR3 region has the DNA TGTGCCACCAGCGGAACAGGGTTGAACACTGAAGCTTTCTTT. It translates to CATSGTGLNTEAFF.

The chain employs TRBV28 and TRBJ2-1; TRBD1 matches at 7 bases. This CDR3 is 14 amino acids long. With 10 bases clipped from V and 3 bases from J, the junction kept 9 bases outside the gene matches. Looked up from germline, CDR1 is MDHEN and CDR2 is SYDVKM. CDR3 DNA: TGTGCCACTTCGGACAGGTACCTCTACAATGAGCAGTTCTTC. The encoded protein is CATSDRYLYNEQFF.

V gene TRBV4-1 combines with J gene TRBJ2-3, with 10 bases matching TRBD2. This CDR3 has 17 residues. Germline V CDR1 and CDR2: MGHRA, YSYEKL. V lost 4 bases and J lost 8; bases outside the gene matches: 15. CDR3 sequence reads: CASSPNLLAGDPSTQYF. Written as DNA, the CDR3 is TGCGCCAGCAGCCCGAACTTGCTAGCGGGGGACCCTAGTACGCAGTATTTT.

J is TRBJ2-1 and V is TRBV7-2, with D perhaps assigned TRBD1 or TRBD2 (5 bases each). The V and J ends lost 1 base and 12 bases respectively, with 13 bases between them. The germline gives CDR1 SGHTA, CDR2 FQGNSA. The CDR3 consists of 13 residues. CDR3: CASSLGGTHAQFF. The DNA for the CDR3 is TGTGCCAGCAGCTTAGGTGGGACCCACGCGCAGTTCTTC.